This passage covers 30 T cell receptor beta chains from one sample sequenced in a study of CD8 T cells in ankylosing spondylitis. TCRdb re-analysed the 5' RACE reads in MiXCR, keeping a single row per CDR3 protein. The sample carries 200,000 to 250,000 distinct CDR3 sequences, more than 9% recorded once. The sequenced sample was blood, either unsorted or a sorted T cell fraction (not recorded which). The receptors shown here come from a male donor with ankylosing spondylitis or in good health (not recorded which).

This clonotype was found many times. The chain has TRBV5-1 and TRBJ2-5; 9 bases agree with TRBD2. Germline trimming cut 7 bases from V and 0 bases from J; bases unmatched to any gene: 7. Germline V gene data show CDR1 as SGHRS and CDR2 as YFSETQ. The CDR3 has 15 residues. CDR3 in DNA: TGCGCCAGCGGGCTTAGCGGGGGATACCAAGAGACCCAGTACTTC. Translation: CASGLSGGYQETQYF.

This clonotype was counted ten times or more. V and J are TRBV2 and TRBJ1-3; tentatively, D is TRBD1 (6 bases). V lost 6 bases and J 0 bases, leaving 9 bases between the germline ends. This CDR3 region has 14 residues. Germline assignment: CDR1 SNHLY and CDR2 FYNNEI. As DNA, the CDR3 is TGTGCCAGCAGGGGGGGGGCCTCTGGAAACACCATATATTTT. Its protein is CASRGGASGNTIYF.

This clonotype was observed at least ten times. V gene TRBV5-1 combines with J gene TRBJ2-1; D possibly corresponds to TRBD1 (6 bases). The germline CDR1 and CDR2 sequences are SGHRS and YFSETQ. V gave up 2 bases and J gave up 5 bases, with 11 bases separating them. The CDR3 loop spans 14 amino acids. The CDR3 reads CASSLQGNDNEQFF. In DNA, the CDR3 is TGCGCCAGCAGCTTACAGGGTAATGACAATGAGCAGTTCTTC.

The sample holds many counts of this clonotype. The rearrangement uses TRBV5-1 and TRBJ2-2; tentative D call: TRBD2 (5 bases). This CDR3 is built from 16 residues. The V and J ends lost 3 bases and 3 bases respectively, with 15 bases between them. Germline V gene sequence: CDR1 SGHRS, CDR2 YFSETQ. This CDR3 reads CASSSSTGGHTGELFF. CDR3 bases: TGCGCCAGCAGCTCTTCGACTGGAGGCCACACCGGGGAGCTGTTTTTT. Together with reference TRBV5-1 and TRBJ2-2, the CDR3 gives the full variable domain: KAGVTQTPRYLIKTRGQQVTLSCSPISGHRSVSWYQQTPGQGLQFLFEYFSETQRNKGNFPGRFSGRQFSNSRSEMNVSTLELGDSALYLCASSSSTGGHTGELFFGEGSRLTVL.

There are a few counts of this clonotype. The chain uses TRBV6-1 and TRBJ1-1; D not certain. Germline-derived CDR1 and CDR2 are MNHNS and SASEGT. Trimming took off 3 bases at V and 10 bases at J, with 12 bases between the two ends. CDR3 length equals 12 residues. CDR3 sequence reads: CASSDRVLGAFF. For the CDR3, the DNA is TGTGCCAGCAGTGATCGGGTCTTAGGAGCTTTCTTT.

This chain joins TRBV5-1 and TRBJ2-3; 8 bases are shared with TRBD1. Unmatched junction bases numbered 4, after V lost 6 bases and J lost 4 bases. CDR1 SGHRS and CDR2 YFSETQ come from the germline V gene. The CDR3 sequence is 13 residues long. CDR3 DNA sequence: TGCGCCAGCAACAAACAGGGGGCAGATACGCAGTATTTT. It encodes CASNKQGADTQYF.

The rearrangement joins TRBV20-1 to TRBJ1-5, with D possibly being TRBD1 (6 bases). V shed 0 bases and J shed 0 bases, with 21 bases lying between them. The CDR3 length is 19 residues. Germline V CDR1 and CDR2: DFQATT, SNEGSKA (reference sequence). The CDR3 DNA reads TGCAGTGCTAGAGATTACCGGGACACACCAGATTATAGCAATCAGCCCCAGCATTTT. Its protein is CSARDYRDTPDYSNQPQHF.

The chain employs TRBV28 and TRBJ2-3, with D perhaps TRBD1 (5 bases). The CDR3 extends over 14 amino acids. Germline V gene data show CDR1 as MDHEN and CDR2 as SYDVKM. Trimming cost V 4 bases and J 3 bases, with 11 bases left between them. The CDR3 loop reads CASSSEGVTDTQYF. In DNA, the CDR3 is TGTGCCAGCAGTTCGGAAGGGGTGACAGATACGCAGTATTTT.

Ten or more counts support this clonotype. This chain joins TRBV20-1 and TRBJ1-2; no reliable D call. The germline CDR1 and CDR2 sequences are DFQATT and SNEGSKA (reference sequence). This CDR3 comprises 13 residues. The V end lost 4 bases, the J end lost 0 bases, and 9 bases lay between the germline ends. CDR3 nucleotide sequence: TGCAGTGCTATCTATCTCACTAACTATGGCTACACCTTC. Protein product: CSAIYLTNYGYTF.

This clonotype was detected many times. The rearrangement joins TRBV7-2 to TRBJ2-2; no clear D gene. V was clipped by 5 bases and J by 2 bases, with 15 bases between them. CDR1 is SGHTA, CDR2 FQGNSA, per germline. The CDR3 has 16 residues. CDR3 loop: CASSAQWVGNTGELFF. CDR3 nucleotides: TGTGCCAGCAGCGCCCAATGGGTCGGTAACACCGGGGAGCTGTTTTTT. The whole variable domain, remainder taken from reference TRBV7-2 and TRBJ2-2, is GAGVSQSPSNKVTEKGKDVELRCDPISGHTALYWYRQSLGQGLEFLIYFQGNSAPDKSGLPSDRFSAERTGGSVSTLTIQRTQQEDSAVYLCASSAQWVGNTGELFFGEGSRLTVL.

This clonotype was seen ten or more times. V is TRBV20-1 and J is TRBJ2-3; the D gene is possibly TRBD2 (6 bases). Trimming took 5 bases from V and 0 from J, leaving 12 bases between them. This CDR3 is built from 14 residues. CDR1 DFQATT and CDR2 SNEGSKA come from the germline V gene (reference sequence). This CDR3 is CSAYSGSSTDTQYF. The CDR3 DNA is TGCAGTGCTTATAGCGGTTCTAGCACAGATACGCAGTATTTT.

Many counts were recorded for this clonotype. The V and J genes are TRBV20-1 and TRBJ1-5, with 7 bases aligning to TRBD1. V shed 3 bases and J 8 bases; nucleotides not matched to a gene: 10. Germline V gene data show CDR1 as DFQATT and CDR2 as SNEGSKA (reference sequence). The CDR3 totals 14 residues. Written as DNA, the CDR3 is TGCAGTGCTAGGGGACAGCCGGGTAGGGAGCCCCAGCATTTT. Its translation: CSARGQPGREPQHF.

This chain joins TRBV11-2 and TRBJ1-4; D not certain. V shed 1 base and J shed 8 bases, with 11 bases lying between them. This CDR3 is built from 14 residues. CDR1 and CDR2 from the germline V gene are SGHAT and FQNNGV. CDR3 nucleotide sequence: TGTGCCAGCAGCTTAGCCGGGCAGCTAGAAAAACTGTTTTTT. It encodes CASSLAGQLEKLFF.

In regard to this clonotype: Possible read error: a much larger clone is one base away. The chain has TRBV6-1 and TRBJ1-2; D remains unclear. This CDR3 contains 14 residues. CDR1 is MNHNS, CDR2 SASEGT, per germline. Trimming cost V 6 bases and J 0 bases, with 11 bases left between them. The CDR3 DNA reads TGTGCCAGCAGCCGGATAGCTGCTAACTATGGCTACACCTTC. Encoded protein: CASSRIAANYGYTF.

The CDR3 DNA is TGTGCCAGCAAGCGGGGGGAGGGTTACAATGAGCAGTTCTTC. This sequence encodes CASKRGEGYNEQFF. The V call is TRBV12-3 or TRBV12-4, the J call TRBJ2-1; 9 bases are a match to TRBD2. There are 14 residues in the CDR3. V was pared by 7 bases and J by 4 bases, with 5 bases of the junction left unmatched.

Only a few counts were recorded for this clonotype. The chain recombines TRBV7-3 with TRBJ2-5; perhaps TRBD1 as D (7 bases). Germline V gene lookup returns CDR1 SGHTA and CDR2 FQGTGA. Trimming removed 5 bases at V and 6 bases at J, with 16 bases between. CDR3 length: 14 amino acids. The chain's CDR3 is CASSAGGTSKTQYF. CDR3 nucleotide sequence: TGTGCCAGCAGCGCAGGGGGGACATCGAAGACCCAGTACTTC. Filled out from reference TRBV7-3 and TRBJ2-5, the complete variable domain reads GAGVSQTPSNKVTEKGKYVELRCDPISGHTALYWYRQSLGQGPEFLIYFQGTGAADDSGLPNDRFFAVRPEGSVSTLKIQRTERGDSAVYLCASSAGGTSKTQYFGPGTRLLVL.

This clonotype showed up many times. The chain is built from TRBV2 and TRBJ2-5; perhaps TRBD1 as D (6 bases). In germline, CDR1 is SNHLY, CDR2 FYNNEI. Deletions cut 8 bases from V and 0 bases from J, with 7 bases between. There are 12 residues in the CDR3. DNA for the CDR3: TGTGCCAGCCAGGGGTACCAAGAGACCCAGTACTTC. Translating it yields CASQGYQETQYF.

This clonotype occurred many times. The chain combines TRBV7-2 with TRBJ2-7; D remains ambiguous. Trimming stripped 5 bases from V and 0 bases from J, with 11 bases between. The CDR3 consists of 14 residues. The germline CDR1 and CDR2 sequences are SGHTA and FQGNSA. The DNA of the CDR3 is TGTGCCAGCAGCGCAGACCACAGCTCCTACGAGCAGTACTTC. Protein: CASSADHSSYEQYF.

This clonotype appeared many times. The genes are TRBV20-1 and TRBJ2-1; TRBD2 matches 13 bases. CDR1 is DFQATT and CDR2 is SNEGSKA in the germline V gene (reference sequence). The length of the CDR3 is 16 residues. The V segment lost 0 bases and the J segment 8 bases; nucleotides outside the gene matches: 7. The CDR3 DNA follows: TGCAGTGCTAGAGATTTAGGACTAGCGGGGGAGGATGAGCAGTTCTTC. It is translated as CSARDLGLAGEDEQFF.

This clonotype was observed many times. The rearrangement links TRBV20-1 to TRBJ2-7; perhaps TRBD1 as D (5 bases). This CDR3 has 16 amino acids. The V end lost 3 bases, the J end lost 2 bases, and 20 bases lay between the germline ends. Germline CDR1 and CDR2: DFQATT and SNEGSKA (reference sequence). For the CDR3, the DNA is TGCAGTGCTAGCATGCAGGGAACGCGGATGACCTACGAGCAGTACTTC. This encodes CSASMQGTRMTYEQYF.

This clonotype has ten or more counts. This sequence joins TRBV2 and TRBJ1-6; 7 nucleotides match TRBD1. V shed 3 bases, J shed 7 bases, and the junction held 3 bases outside the gene matches. Germline V gene sequence: CDR1 SNHLY, CDR2 FYNNEI. The CDR3 sequence is 14 residues long. The DNA of the CDR3 is TGTGCCAGCAGTGATGGGACAGCCAATTCACCCCTCCACTTT. Translated, it gives CASSDGTANSPLHF.

This clonotype was recorded at least ten times. V gene TRBV20-1 combines with J gene TRBJ1-2; TRBD1 matches 9 bases. This CDR3 has 12 residues. J was trimmed by 9 bases and V by 6 bases; bases with no gene match: 8. The germline V gene has CDR1 DFQATT and CDR2 SNEGSKA (reference sequence). CDR3 nucleotides: TGCAGTGCCCTCCGACAGGGGGACAGCTACACCTTC. It codes for CSALRQGDSYTF.

This clonotype showed up many times. The chain couples TRBV7-2 to TRBJ2-3, with 12 bases matching TRBD2. CDR3 length: 17 amino acids. V dropped 5 bases and J dropped 0; count of bases not matched to a gene: 6. The germline V gene has CDR1 SGHTA and CDR2 FQGNSA. The CDR3 DNA reads TGTGCCAGCAGCCTAGTAGGGACTAGCGGGAGCACAGATACGCAGTATTTT. Its protein is CASSLVGTSGSTDTQYF.

The chain carries TRBV2 and TRBJ1-5, with 7 bases matching TRBD1. J was trimmed by 7 bases and V by 0 bases; bases with no gene match: 6. Per the germline V gene, CDR1 is SNHLY and CDR2 is FYNNEI. The CDR3 runs 15 residues. The CDR3 DNA follows: TGTGCCAGCAGTGAAGCGGGAGGGGGCGGCCAGCCCCAGCATTTT. Translation gives CASSEAGGGGQPQHF.

This clonotype was seen more than once but under ten times. The CDR3 sequence: CASSSTGPGANVLTF. The CDR3, as DNA: TGTGCCAGCAGCTCGACCGGTCCTGGGGCCAACGTCCTGACTTTC. The chain employs TRBV13 and TRBJ2-6; D unresolved. This CDR3 has 15 residues. Per the germline V gene, CDR1 is PRHDT and CDR2 is FYEKMQ (reference sequence). The V and J ends lost 4 bases and 2 bases respectively, with 9 bases between them.

V is TRBV27 and J is TRBJ2-1; 7 bases map to TRBD2. The CDR3 spans 14 residues. The germline V gene has CDR1 MNHEY and CDR2 SMNVEV (reference sequence). After removal of 7 bases from V and 9 bases from J, the junction contained 12 bases not matched to a gene. The CDR3: CASTTPWGGGEQFF. The CDR3 coding sequence is TGTGCCAGCACCACCCCTTGGGGGGGAGGTGAGCAGTTCTTC.

This clonotype was counted a single time. The genes are TRBV27 and TRBJ2-1; TRBD2 matches at 8 bases. CDR1 MNHEY and CDR2 SMNVEV come from the germline V gene (reference sequence). The junction had 10 bases not matched to a gene; V was cut back by 7 bases and J by 2 bases. This CDR3 region has 16 residues. The CDR3 sequence: CASTSDQRGPYNEQFF. CDR3 in DNA: TGTGCCAGCACTTCCGACCAGCGGGGGCCCTACAATGAGCAGTTCTTC.

The chain uses TRBV5-5 and TRBJ2-7; maybe TRBD1 (6 bases). The CDR3 length is 15 residues. V was trimmed by 4 bases and J by 2 bases, leaving 16 bases between them. Germline CDR1 is SGHKS and CDR2 is YYEKEE (reference sequence). In nucleotides, the CDR3 is TGTGCCAGCAGCCCAAGGGACACTTACCCCTACGAGCAGTACTTC. This encodes CASSPRDTYPYEQYF.

This clonotype was recorded at least ten times. This rearrangement joins TRBV7-9 to TRBJ2-2; 7 bases are a match to TRBD2. With 2 bases clipped from V and 4 bases from J, the junction kept 10 bases outside the gene matches. The CDR3 extends over 17 amino acids. Germline V gene lookup returns CDR1 SEHNR and CDR2 FQNEAQ (reference sequence). CDR3 in DNA: TGTGCCAGCAGCTTATTCATCGGGGACTACCTCACCGGGGAGCTGTTTTTT. Translating gives CASSLFIGDYLTGELFF.

J is TRBJ2-3 and V is TRBV20-1, with 15 bases that match TRBD2. CDR1 and CDR2 from the germline V gene are DFQATT and SNEGSKA (reference sequence). The CDR3 runs 18 residues. J lost 4 bases, V lost 0 bases, and 8 bases had no gene match. DNA of the CDR3: TGCAGTGCTAGAGATTCCACAGGACTAGCGGGGGGGGCAGATACGCAGTATTTT. This sequence encodes CSARDSTGLAGGADTQYF.